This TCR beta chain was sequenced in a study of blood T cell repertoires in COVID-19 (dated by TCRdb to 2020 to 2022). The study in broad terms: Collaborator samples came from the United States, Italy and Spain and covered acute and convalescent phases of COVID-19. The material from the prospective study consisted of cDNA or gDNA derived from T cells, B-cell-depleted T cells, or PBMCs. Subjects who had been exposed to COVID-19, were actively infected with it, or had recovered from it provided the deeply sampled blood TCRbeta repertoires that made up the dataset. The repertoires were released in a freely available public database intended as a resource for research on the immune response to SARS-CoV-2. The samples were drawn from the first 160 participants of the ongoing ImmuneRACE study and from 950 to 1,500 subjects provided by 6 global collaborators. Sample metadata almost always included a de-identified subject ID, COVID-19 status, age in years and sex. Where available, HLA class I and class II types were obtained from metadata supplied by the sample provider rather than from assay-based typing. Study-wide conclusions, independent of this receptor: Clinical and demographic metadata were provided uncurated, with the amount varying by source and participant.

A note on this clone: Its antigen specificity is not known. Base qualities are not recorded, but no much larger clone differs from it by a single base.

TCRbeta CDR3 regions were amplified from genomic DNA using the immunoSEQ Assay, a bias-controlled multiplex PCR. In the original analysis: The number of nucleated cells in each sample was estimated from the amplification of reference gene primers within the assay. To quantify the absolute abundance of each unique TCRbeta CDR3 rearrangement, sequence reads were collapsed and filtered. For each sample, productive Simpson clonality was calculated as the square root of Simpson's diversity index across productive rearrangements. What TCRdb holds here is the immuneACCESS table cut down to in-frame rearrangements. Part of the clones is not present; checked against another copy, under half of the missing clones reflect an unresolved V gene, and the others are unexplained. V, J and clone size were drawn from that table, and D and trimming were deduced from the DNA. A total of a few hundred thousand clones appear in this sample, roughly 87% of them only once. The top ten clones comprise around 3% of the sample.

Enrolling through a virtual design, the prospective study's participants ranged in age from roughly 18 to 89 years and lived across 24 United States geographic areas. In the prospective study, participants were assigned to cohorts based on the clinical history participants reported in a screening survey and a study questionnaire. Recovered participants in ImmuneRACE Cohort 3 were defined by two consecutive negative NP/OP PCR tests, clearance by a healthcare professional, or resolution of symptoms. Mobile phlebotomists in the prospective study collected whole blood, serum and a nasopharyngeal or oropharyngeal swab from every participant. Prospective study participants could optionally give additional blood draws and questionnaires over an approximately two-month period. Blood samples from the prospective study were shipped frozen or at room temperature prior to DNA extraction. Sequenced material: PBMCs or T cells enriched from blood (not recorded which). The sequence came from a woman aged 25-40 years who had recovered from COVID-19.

The CDR3 protein is CASRGASGRAADTQYF. The DNA sequence is as follows: TGTGCCAGCAGAGGGGCTAGCGGGAGGGCCGCAGATACGCAGTATTTT. The chain joins TRBV6-6 to TRBJ2-3, with 12 bases in between that match TRBD2. The germline V gene (reference sequence) supplies CDR1 MNHNY and CDR2 SVGAGI. Including the terminal cysteine and phenylalanine, the CDR3 comprises 16 residues. Of all the DNA, just the CDR3 is kept, 48 bases in frame from base 1. V lost 6 bases and J lost 4 bases, and the count of bases not matched to a germline gene is 8.